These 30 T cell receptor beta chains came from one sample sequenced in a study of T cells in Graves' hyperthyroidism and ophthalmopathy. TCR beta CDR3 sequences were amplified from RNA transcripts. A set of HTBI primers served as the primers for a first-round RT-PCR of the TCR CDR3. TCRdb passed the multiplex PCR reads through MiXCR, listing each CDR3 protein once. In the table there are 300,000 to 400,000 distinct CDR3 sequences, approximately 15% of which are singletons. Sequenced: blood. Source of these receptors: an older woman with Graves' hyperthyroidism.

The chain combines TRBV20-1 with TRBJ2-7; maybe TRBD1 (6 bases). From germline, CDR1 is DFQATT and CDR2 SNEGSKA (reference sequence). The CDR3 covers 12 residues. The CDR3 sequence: CSLRDNAYEQYF. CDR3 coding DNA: TGCAGCCTCCGGGACAACGCATACGAGCAGTACTTC.

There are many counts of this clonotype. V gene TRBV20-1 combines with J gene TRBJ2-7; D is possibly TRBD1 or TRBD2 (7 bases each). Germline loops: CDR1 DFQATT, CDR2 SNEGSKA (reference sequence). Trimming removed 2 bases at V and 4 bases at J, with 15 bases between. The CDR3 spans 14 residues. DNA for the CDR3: TGCAGTGCTAGAACTACAGGGGAGGGGTACGAGCAGTACTTC. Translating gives CSARTTGEGYEQYF.

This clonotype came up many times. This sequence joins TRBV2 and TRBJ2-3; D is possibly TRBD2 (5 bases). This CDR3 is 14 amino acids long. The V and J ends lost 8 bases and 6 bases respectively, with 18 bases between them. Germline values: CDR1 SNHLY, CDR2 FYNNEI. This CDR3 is CASGETTPMDTQYF. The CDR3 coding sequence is TGTGCCAGCGGGGAGACTACACCTATGGATACGCAGTATTTT.

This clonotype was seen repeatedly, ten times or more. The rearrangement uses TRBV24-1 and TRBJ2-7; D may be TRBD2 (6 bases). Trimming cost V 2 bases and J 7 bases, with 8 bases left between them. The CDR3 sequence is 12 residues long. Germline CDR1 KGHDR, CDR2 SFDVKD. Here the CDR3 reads CATSDSGEEQYF. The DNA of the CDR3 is TGTGCCACCAGTGATTCGGGAGAGGAGCAGTACTTC.

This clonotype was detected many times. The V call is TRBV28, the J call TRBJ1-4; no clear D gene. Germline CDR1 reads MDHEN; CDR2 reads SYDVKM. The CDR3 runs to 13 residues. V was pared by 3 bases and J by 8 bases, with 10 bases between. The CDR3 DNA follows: TGTGCCAGCAGTTTCTTTGGCAGCGAAAAACTGTTTTTT. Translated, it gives CASSFFGSEKLFF. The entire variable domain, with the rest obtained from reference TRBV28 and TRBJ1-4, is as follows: DVKVTQSSRYLVKRTGEKVFLECVQDMDHENMFWYRQDPGLGLRLIYFSYDVKMKEKGDIPEGYSVSREKKERFSLILESASTNQTSMYLCASSFFGSEKLFFGSGTQLSVL.

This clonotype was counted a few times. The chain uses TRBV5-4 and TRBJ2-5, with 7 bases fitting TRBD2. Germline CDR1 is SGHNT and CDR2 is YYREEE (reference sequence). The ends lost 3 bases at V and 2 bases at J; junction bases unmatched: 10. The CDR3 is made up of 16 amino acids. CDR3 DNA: TGTGCCAGCAGCTGGGGGGGGGGGACGTTACAAGAGACCCAGTACTTC. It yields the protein CASSWGGGTLQETQYF.

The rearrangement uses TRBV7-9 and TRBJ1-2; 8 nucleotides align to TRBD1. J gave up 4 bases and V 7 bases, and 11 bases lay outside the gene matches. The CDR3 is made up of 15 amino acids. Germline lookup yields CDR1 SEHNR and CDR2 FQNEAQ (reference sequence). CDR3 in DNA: TGTGCCAGCATCGACGCCGGGACAGGAGGCTATGGCTACACCTTC. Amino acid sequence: CASIDAGTGGYGYTF.

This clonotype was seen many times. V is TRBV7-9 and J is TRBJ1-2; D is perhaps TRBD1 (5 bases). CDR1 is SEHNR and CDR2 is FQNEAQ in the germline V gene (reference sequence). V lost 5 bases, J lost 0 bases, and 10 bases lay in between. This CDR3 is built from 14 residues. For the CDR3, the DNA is TGTGCCAGCAGCCCGGGACCGTCTAACTATGGCTACACCTTC. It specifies CASSPGPSNYGYTF.

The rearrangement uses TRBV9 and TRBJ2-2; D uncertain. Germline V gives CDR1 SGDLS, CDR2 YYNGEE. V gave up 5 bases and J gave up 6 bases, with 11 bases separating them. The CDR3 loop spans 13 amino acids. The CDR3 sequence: CASSKRVSGELFF. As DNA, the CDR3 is TGTGCCAGCAGTAAAAGGGTTTCCGGGGAGCTGTTTTTT.

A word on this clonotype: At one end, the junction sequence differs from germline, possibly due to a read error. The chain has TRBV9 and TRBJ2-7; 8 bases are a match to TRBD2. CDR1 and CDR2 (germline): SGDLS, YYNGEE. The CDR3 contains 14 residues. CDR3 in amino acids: CASSEGLVSSEQYF. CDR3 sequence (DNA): TGTGCCAGCAGCGAGGGACTAGTATCCTCCGAGCAGTACTTC. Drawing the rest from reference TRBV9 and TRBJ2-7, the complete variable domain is DSGVTQTPKHLITATGQRVTLRCSPRSGDLSVYWYQQSLDQGLQFLIQYYNGEERAKGNILERFSAQQFPDLHSELNLSSLELGDSALYFCASSEGLVSSEQYFGPGTRLTVT.

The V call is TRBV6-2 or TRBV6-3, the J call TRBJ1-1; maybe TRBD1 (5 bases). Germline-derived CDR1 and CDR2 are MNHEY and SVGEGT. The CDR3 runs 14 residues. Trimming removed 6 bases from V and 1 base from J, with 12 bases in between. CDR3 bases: TGTGCCAGCAGCCGAAACCAGGGGAACACTGAAGCTTTCTTT. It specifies CASSRNQGNTEAFF.

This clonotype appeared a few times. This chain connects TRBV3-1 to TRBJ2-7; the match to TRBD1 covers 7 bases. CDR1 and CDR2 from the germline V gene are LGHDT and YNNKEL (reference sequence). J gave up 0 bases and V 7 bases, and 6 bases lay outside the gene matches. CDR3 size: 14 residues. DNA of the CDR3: TGTGCCAGCACCCCGGGACAGTACTCCTACGAGCAGTACTTC. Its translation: CASTPGQYSYEQYF.

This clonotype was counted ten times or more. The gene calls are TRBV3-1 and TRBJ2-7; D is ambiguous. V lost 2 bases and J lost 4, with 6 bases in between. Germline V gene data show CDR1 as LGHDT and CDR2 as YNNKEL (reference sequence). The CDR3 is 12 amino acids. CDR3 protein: CASSQQEYEQYF. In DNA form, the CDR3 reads TGTGCCAGCAGCCAACAGGAGTACGAGCAGTACTTC.

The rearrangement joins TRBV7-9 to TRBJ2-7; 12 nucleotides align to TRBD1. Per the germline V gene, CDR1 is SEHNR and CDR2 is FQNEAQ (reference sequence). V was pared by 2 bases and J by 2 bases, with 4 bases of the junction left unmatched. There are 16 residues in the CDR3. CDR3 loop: CASSLTGTGGAYEQYF. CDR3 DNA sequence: TGTGCCAGCAGCTTAACCGGGACAGGGGGCGCCTACGAGCAGTACTTC.

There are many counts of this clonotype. The DNA for the CDR3 is TGCAGTGCCACCCCCGGGGCCTCCGCCCCGCAGCAGTTCTTC. This gives the protein CSATPGASAPQQFF. The chain is built from TRBV20-1 and TRBJ2-1, with D perhaps given as TRBD1 or TRBD2 (5 bases each). The CDR3 totals 14 residues. Germline V gene data show CDR1 as DFQATT and CDR2 as SNEGSKA (reference sequence). The V end lost 6 bases, the J end lost 11 bases, and 23 bases lay between the germline ends.

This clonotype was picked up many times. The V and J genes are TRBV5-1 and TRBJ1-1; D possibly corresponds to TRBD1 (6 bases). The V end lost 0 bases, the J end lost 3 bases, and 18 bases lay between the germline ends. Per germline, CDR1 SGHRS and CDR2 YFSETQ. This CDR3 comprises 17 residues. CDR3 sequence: CASSLVRVRGTDTEAFF. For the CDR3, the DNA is TGCGCCAGCAGCTTGGTACGGGTTAGGGGGACCGACACTGAAGCTTTCTTT.

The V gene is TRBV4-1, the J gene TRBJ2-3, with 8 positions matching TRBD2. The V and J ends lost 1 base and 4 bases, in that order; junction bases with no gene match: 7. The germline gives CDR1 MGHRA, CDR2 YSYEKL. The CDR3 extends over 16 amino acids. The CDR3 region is CASSQAPGLVSDTQYF. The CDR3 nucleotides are TGCGCCAGCAGCCAAGCTCCGGGACTAGTCTCAGATACGCAGTATTTT.

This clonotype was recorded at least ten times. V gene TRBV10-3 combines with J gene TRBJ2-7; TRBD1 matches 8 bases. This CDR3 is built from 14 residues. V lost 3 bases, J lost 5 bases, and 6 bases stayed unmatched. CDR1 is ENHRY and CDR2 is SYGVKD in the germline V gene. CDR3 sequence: CAISDRSGGHEQYF. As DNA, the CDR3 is TGTGCCATCAGTGATCGGTCAGGGGGCCACGAGCAGTACTTC.

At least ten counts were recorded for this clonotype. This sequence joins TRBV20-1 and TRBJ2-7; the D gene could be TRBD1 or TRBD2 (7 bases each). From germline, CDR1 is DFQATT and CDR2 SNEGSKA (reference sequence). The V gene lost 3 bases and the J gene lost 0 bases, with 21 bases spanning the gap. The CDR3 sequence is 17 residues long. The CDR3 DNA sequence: TGCAGTGCTAGGGATGCCCGCCGGGGGGACAGCTCCTACGAGCAGTACTTC. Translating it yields CSARDARRGDSSYEQYF.

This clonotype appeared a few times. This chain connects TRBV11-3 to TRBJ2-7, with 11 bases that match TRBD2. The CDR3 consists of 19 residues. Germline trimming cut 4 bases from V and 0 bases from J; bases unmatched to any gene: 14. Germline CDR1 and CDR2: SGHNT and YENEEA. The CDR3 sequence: CASSSPVAGGPIFSYEQYF. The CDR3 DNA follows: TGTGCCAGCAGCTCCCCAGTAGCGGGAGGGCCAATTTTCTCCTACGAGCAGTACTTC.

In DNA form, the CDR3 reads TGTGCCAGCAGCTCCCGGGACAGGGGGCCGAACACTGAAGCTTTCTTT. As protein: CASSSRDRGPNTEAFF. This rearrangement joins TRBV7-9 to TRBJ1-1, with TRBD1 matching over 12 bases. The CDR3 has 16 amino acids. The V gene end was trimmed by 4 bases and the J gene end by 1 base; junction bases not matched to a gene: 4. Germline V gene lookup returns CDR1 SEHNR and CDR2 FQNEAQ (reference sequence).

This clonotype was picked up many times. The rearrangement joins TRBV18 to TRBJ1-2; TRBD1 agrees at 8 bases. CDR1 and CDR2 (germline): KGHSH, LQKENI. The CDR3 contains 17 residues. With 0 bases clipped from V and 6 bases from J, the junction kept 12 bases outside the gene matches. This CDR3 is CASSPPGMQGASDGYTF. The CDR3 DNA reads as TGTGCCAGCTCACCACCGGGAATGCAGGGGGCCTCGGATGGCTACACCTTC.

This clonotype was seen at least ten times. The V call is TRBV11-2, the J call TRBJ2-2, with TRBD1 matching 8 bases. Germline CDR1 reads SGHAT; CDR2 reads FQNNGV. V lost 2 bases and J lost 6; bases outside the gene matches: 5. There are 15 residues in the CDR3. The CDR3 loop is CASSLTGGIAGELFF. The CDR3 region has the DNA TGTGCCAGCAGCTTAACAGGGGGAATCGCCGGGGAGCTGTTTTTT.

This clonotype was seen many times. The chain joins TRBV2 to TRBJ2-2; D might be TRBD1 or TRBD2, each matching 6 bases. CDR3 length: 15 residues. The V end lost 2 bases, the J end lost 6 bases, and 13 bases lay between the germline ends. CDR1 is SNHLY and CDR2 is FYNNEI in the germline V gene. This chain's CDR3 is CASSETGARAGELFF. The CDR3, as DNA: TGTGCCAGCAGTGAAACGGGGGCGAGGGCCGGGGAGCTGTTTTTT.

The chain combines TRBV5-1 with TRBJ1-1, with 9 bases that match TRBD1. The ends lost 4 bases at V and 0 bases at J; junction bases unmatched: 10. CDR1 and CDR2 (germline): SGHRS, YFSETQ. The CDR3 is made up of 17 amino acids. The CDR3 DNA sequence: TGCGCCAGCAGCGAATGGACAGGGGCGGGCGTGAACACTGAAGCTTTCTTT. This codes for CASSEWTGAGVNTEAFF. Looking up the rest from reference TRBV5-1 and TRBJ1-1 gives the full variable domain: KAGVTQTPRYLIKTRGQQVTLSCSPISGHRSVSWYQQTPGQGLQFLFEYFSETQRNKGNFPGRFSGRQFSNSRSEMNVSTLELGDSALYLCASSEWTGAGVNTEAFFGQGTRLTVV.

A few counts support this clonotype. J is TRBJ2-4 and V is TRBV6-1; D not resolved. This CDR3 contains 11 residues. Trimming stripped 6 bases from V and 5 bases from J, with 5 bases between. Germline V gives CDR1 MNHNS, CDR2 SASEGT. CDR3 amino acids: CASRRENIQYF. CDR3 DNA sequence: TGTGCCAGCAGACGGGAAAACATTCAGTACTTC.

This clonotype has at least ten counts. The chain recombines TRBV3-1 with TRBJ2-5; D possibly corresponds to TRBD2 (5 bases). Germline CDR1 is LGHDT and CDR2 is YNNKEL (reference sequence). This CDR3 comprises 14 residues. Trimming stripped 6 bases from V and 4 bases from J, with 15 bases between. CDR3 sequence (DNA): TGTGCCAGCAGTCCGGACTTTCGGCGAGAGACCCAGTACTTC. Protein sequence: CASSPDFRRETQYF.

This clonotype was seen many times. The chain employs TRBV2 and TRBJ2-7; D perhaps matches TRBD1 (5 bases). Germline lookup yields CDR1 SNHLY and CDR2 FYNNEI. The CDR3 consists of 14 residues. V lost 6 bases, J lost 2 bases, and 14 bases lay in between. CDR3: CASRIDSPTYEQYF. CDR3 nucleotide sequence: TGTGCCAGCAGAATCGACAGTCCAACCTACGAGCAGTACTTC.

This chain's CDR3 is CSARDEGELFF. For the CDR3, the DNA is TGCAGTGCTAGAGATGAGGGGGAGCTGTTTTTT. The chain is built from TRBV20-1 and TRBJ2-2, with unresolved D. This CDR3 is 11 amino acids long. Trimming removed 0 bases from V and 8 bases from J, with 4 bases in between. Germline CDR1 is DFQATT and CDR2 is SNEGSKA (reference sequence).

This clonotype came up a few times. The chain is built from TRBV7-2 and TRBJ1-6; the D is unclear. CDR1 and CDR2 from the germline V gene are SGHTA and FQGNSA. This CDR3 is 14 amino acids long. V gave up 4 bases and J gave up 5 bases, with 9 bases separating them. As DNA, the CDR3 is TGTGCCAGCAGCTCGGGTTCCAATAATTCACCCCTCCACTTT. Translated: CASSSGSNNSPLHF.